The present T cell receptor beta chain was sequenced within a study of Ad26.COV2.S vaccination and SARS-CoV-2 variants. Study-wide results and limits: Spike-specific CD8+ and CD4+ T cell responses reportedly showed substantial breadth after vaccination. Total T cell responses may have been underestimated by the TCR breadth and depth analyses. The study found similar non-spike TCR breadth in vaccine and placebo recipients.

TCRdb keeps only in-frame clones here, not all; method: immunoSEQ multiplex PCR. The profile shows about 500,000 clones, about 89% of them singletons. Treatment in this sample: 19 received Ad26.COV2.S at low or high dose, single or two shots; about 5 received placebo; per-sample allocation not given. Samples analyzed were those drawn on day 63 after the first vaccine or placebo injection. Recruitment in Boston yielded a donor of adult age, 18-55 years. The germline V and J ends were trimmed by 3 bases and 2 bases, with 7 bases remaining between them. Germline-derived CDR1 and CDR2 are SGDLS and YYNGEE. The CDR3 spans 13 residues. Notes on this clone: Antigen: not known.

This chain links TRBV9 with TRBJ2-3; possibly TRBD1 for D (6 bases). The specimen comprised peripheral blood, sampled in a trial of Ad26.COV2.S vaccine versus placebo. The source of this sequence is a person between 18 and 60 years old who received the Ad26.COV2.S COVID-19 vaccine or a placebo. In nucleotides, the CDR3 is TGTGCCAGCAGCGGGGACAACACAGATACGCAGTATTTT. Translated: CASSGDNTDTQYF. The full variable domain, with the rest looked up from reference TRBV9 and TRBJ2-3, is DSGVTQTPKHLITATGQRVTLRCSPRSGDLSVYWYQQSLDQGLQFLIQYYNGEERAKGNILERFSAQQFPDLHSELNLSSLELGDSALYFCASSGDNTDTQYFGPGTRLTVL.